This is a list of T cell receptor beta chains from one sample in a study of cytomegalovirus exposure and HLA in healthy donors. Method: immunoSEQ multiplex PCR; TCRdb's copy keeps in-frame clones and lacks some. The sample has a few hundred thousand clones; about 82% are singletons. The sequencing sample was made of PBMCs. These receptors were collected from a man aged 30 to 39 in good health and CMV-seronegative. Each CDR3 is given with its conserved first and last residue. Fields, in order: D gene, clone size, V gene, J gene, CDR3 DNA, CDR3 protein. A D gene is named only where the DNA matches it firmly. Only some rows state a clone size, as once, few, many or a class for expanded clones.

TRBD1	.	TRBV6-1	TRBJ1-4	TGTGCCAGCAGTGAAGCCCGTACAGGGGGTAATGAAAAACTGTTTTTT	CASSEARTGGNEKLFF
TRBD1	.	TRBV4-1	TRBJ1-6	TGCGCCAGCAGCCAGGACGGGACAGGGGCTAGACCCCTCCACTTT	CASSQDGTGARPLHF
.	.	TRBV27	TRBJ1-1	TGTGCCAGCAGTCCCCTCGGGAAGGAAGCTTTCTTT	CASSPLGKEAFF
.	.	TRBV7-9	TRBJ1-2	TGTGCCAGCAAAGAGGATACGAGCTATGGCTACACCTTC	CASKEDTSYGYTF
TRBD1	.	TRBV9	TRBJ1-4	TGTGCCAGCAGCAGGACAGGGGCTAGTGAAAAACTGTTTTTT	CASSRTGASEKLFF
.	.	TRBV6-6	TRBJ1-4	TGTGCCAGCACGCCGCTTGAGGATTTGGAAAAACTGTTTTTT	CASTPLEDLEKLFF
TRBD1	.	TRBV7-8	TRBJ2-7	TGTGCCAGCAGCTTAGTAAGGACAGGGACTTCCTACGAGCAGTACTTC	CASSLVRTGTSYEQYF
.	once	TRBV7-9	TRBJ2-3	TGTGCCAGCAGCTCTGAGGAGGGAGATACGCAGTATTTT	CASSSEEGDTQYF
.	.	TRBV6-1	TRBJ2-6	TGTGCCAGCAGTGATAAGTCTGGGGCCAGCGTCCTGACTTTC	CASSDKSGASVLTF
TRBD1	few	TRBV5-5	TRBJ2-3	TGTGCCAGCAGCTTGCTGGGACAGTCCACAGATACGCAGTATTTT	CASSLLGQSTDTQYF
TRBD2	.	TRBV5-5	TRBJ2-2	TGTGCCAGCAGCCCTATACTGACTAGCGGGGCCATCACCGGGGAGCTGTTTTTT	CASSPILTSGAITGELFF
.	.	TRBV15	TRBJ1-4	TGTGCCACCAGCAGAGGCTGGGCTGGTGAAAAACTGTTTTTT	CATSRGWAGEKLFF
.	few	TRBV5-1	TRBJ2-5	TGCGCCAGCAGCTTGATACTGAGATACCAAGAGACCCAGTACTTC	CASSLILRYQETQYF
TRBD1	.	TRBV29-1	TRBJ1-1	TGCAGCGCCTACCCCGGGACAGAGGACACTGAAGCTTTCTTT	CSAYPGTEDTEAFF
TRBD2	.	TRBV5-1	TRBJ2-5	TGCGCCAGCAGCTTCCCTGGCGGGGGGGCGGAGACCCAGTACTTC	CASSFPGGGAETQYF
.	.	TRBV28	TRBJ2-5	TGTGCCAGCAGGCGTCAGGGACAAGAGACCCAGTACTTC	CASRRQGQETQYF
TRBD2	.	TRBV7-9	TRBJ2-7	TGTGCCAGCAGCTTAGCGATGGCGGGGGGCCGGTACGAGCAGTACTTC	CASSLAMAGGRYEQYF
.	.	TRBV9	TRBJ1-5	TGTGCCAGCACGTGTCTCTTTAGCAATCAGCCCCAGCATTTT	CASTCLFSNQPQHF
.	few	TRBV18	TRBJ2-1	TGTGCCAGCTCACCTGTCCCGCGAGGAAGCTCCTACAATGAGCAGTTCTTC	CASSPVPRGSSYNEQFF
.	.	TRBV10-3	TRBJ1-2	TGTGCCATCAGTGAAAGTGGGAGACGCTATGGCTACACCTTC	CAISESGRRYGYTF
TRBD1	.	TRBV28	TRBJ2-7	TGTGCCAGCAGTTTCCGCGGGACAGGGGGTTACGAGCAGTACTTC	CASSFRGTGGYEQYF
TRBD2	.	TRBV5-1	TRBJ2-3	TGCGCCAGCAGCAGCGGACTAGCGGGAGCGGGGACGGCAGATACGCAGTATTTT	CASSSGLAGAGTADTQYF
.	.	TRBV2	TRBJ2-1	TGTGCCAGCACAGGGAATGAGCAGTTCTTC	CASTGNEQFF
TRBD1	.	TRBV6-1	TRBJ2-5	TGTGCCAGCAGTGAAAGTCACAGGGGGACCCAGTACTTC	CASSESHRGTQYF
TRBD1	.	TRBV4-3	TRBJ1-2	TGCGCCAGCAGCCAACAACGGACAGGGAACTATGGCTACACCTTC	CASSQQRTGNYGYTF
.	.	TRBV7-6	TRBJ2-1	TGTGCCAGCAGCTTAGGCCAGGGATTGGACAATGAGCAGTTCTTC	CASSLGQGLDNEQFF
TRBD1	.	TRBV27	TRBJ2-3	TGTGCCAGCACTCCTCGGACAGGGAGGTGGGATACGCAGTATTTT	CASTPRTGRWDTQYF